The present T cell receptor beta chain was sequenced within a study of spatial heterogeneity in lung cancer (dated by TCRdb to about 2019). About the full investigation: More beta-chain than alpha-chain transcripts were consistently detected, likely reflecting higher beta-chain transcript abundance. Nonsynonymous mutation counts, determined by whole-exome sequencing of tumor tissue, were related to TCR repertoire features. In the raw uncorrected reads, each unique combination of TCR and UMI appeared on average more than ten times. At surgery, fewer than 250 tumor regions, some 61 matched nontumor lung samples and a few dozen PBMC samples were TCR-sequenced for both alpha and beta chains. TCR alpha and beta repertoires were quantitatively compared across multiple tumor regions, matched nontumor lung and blood in non-small cell lung cancer.

Paper-wide results and their limitations: Additional single-cell paired TCR alpha and beta sequencing was considered necessary to confirm, at a functional level, the hypothesis that regional TCRs recognize regional mutations. Ubiquitous expanded tumor TCRs were found in blood more often at tumor resection than at routine follow-up.

In regard to this clonotype: Its antigen remains unidentified. Nothing much larger sits one base from this clone, and base qualities are not available.

To prepare the library, 5' RACE was applied. TCRdb names NextSeq 500 as the instrument used. In the TCR library protocol, a unique molecular identifier was attached to each TCR cDNA molecule so that PCR and sequencing errors could be corrected. The original methods were these. TCR identification, UMI-based error correction and CDR3 extraction were all carried out with Decombinator tools. Expanded TCRs were defined as those above a frequency of 2 per 1,000, corresponding to the top 1% of the tumor frequency distribution. Renyi diversity was computed with the R vegan package after each repertoire had been subsampled 100 times to 5,000 TCRs. CDR3 similarity networks were built from amino acid triplet string-kernel similarity, with CDR3s being connected when pairwise similarity was above 0.82. Using fastp at Q25 and MiXCR, TCRdb reprocessed the public reads and kept productive beta chains. Identical CDR3 proteins give one entry, which carries the most common genes and DNA. These V and J calls are TCRdb output, not the study's own analysis. The sample records roughly 70,000 distinct CDR3 sequences, about 14% of which are singletons. The ten largest clones take up about 7.1% of the sample.

The time point label corresponds to: sample taken at primary tumor resection. TCR sequencing used whole RNA extracted from tumor and nontumor lung tissue, or from cryopreserved PBMC samples, without cell sorting. The donors were fewer than 90 patients from the lung TRACERx cohort who had early-stage, untreated non-small cell lung cancer. A patient was chosen for TCR sequencing only when enough RNA was available from at least two tumor regions. V gives up 8 bases and J gives up 1 base, and the segment between their germline ends measures 12 bases. The germline V gene encodes CDR1 MNHEY and CDR2 SMNVEV (reference sequence). Reading from cysteine to phenylalanine, the CDR3 counts 15 amino acids. This entry keeps only the CDR3 DNA: 45 bases, framed from base 1.

This receptor chain uses TRBV27 and TRBJ2-6; no D segment can be confidently identified. This TCR derives from a male donor with early-stage non-small cell lung cancer. The specimen was PBMCs, collected at surgery. The nucleotides read TGTGCCAGCGGCCAGGAGTGGTCTGGGGCCAACGTCCTGACTTTC. Protein translation: CASGQEWSGANVLTF.